This is a list of T cell receptor beta chains from one sample in a study of cytotoxic CD8 clonotypes in ibrutinib-treated CLL. Data came from immunoSEQ multiplex PCR; TCRdb stores just in-frame clones and leaves some out. Of about 160,000 clones listed, approximately 80% are singletons. Here the sequenced sample was PBMCs, taken after 12 months of ibrutinib treatment. These receptors were obtained from a human donor with chronic lymphocytic leukemia. Both conserved end residues are part of each CDR3. Fields, in order: V gene, clone size, J gene, D gene, CDR3 protein, CDR3 DNA. A D gene is named only where the DNA matches it firmly. Part of the rows lack a size; the others show once, few, many or a class for expanded clones.

V: TRBV2
size: -
J: TRBJ1-2
D: -
CDR3: CASRPRGGYTF
DNA: TGTGCCAGCAGACCTCGGGGTGGCTACACCTTC

V: TRBV2
size: -
J: TRBJ2-7
D: -
CDR3: CASSATASRGEQYF
DNA: TGTGCCAGCAGCGCGACCGCTAGTAGGGGCGAGCAGTACTTC

V: TRBV2
size: -
J: TRBJ2-2
D: -
CDR3: CASRKTPGPFTGELFF
DNA: TGTGCCAGCAGAAAAACCCCGGGTCCTTTCACCGGGGAGCTGTTTTTT

V: TRBV28
size: few
J: TRBJ1-1
D: TRBD1
CDR3: CATLKLGQALSEGF
DNA: TGTGCCACCTTAAAACTCGGACAGGCCCTGTCAGAGGGCTTT

V: TRBV6-5
size: -
J: TRBJ2-7
D: -
CDR3: CASSSRPLGEQYF
DNA: TGTGCCAGCAGTTCTCGGCCCCTCGGCGAGCAGTACTTC

V: TRBV5-8
size: -
J: TRBJ1-5
D: TRBD1
CDR3: CASSGGQSSQPQHF
DNA: TGTGCCAGCAGCGGGGGACAGTCGTCTCAGCCCCAGCATTTT

V: TRBV10-2
size: -
J: TRBJ2-2
D: -
CDR3: CASSGSGELFF
DNA: TGCGCCAGCAGTGGTAGCGGGGAGCTGTTTTTT

V: TRBV18
size: -
J: TRBJ1-2
D: -
CDR3: CASSLQEYLNYGYTF
DNA: TGTGCCAGCTCACTGCAGGAATACTTAAACTATGGCTACACCTTC

V: TRBV7-3
size: -
J: TRBJ2-7
D: TRBD1
CDR3: CASSYDRDSYEQYF
DNA: TGTGCCAGCAGCTATGACAGGGACTCCTACGAGCAGTACTTC

V: TRBV10-3
size: -
J: TRBJ1-1
D: TRBD1
CDR3: CAIMRQGAGNTEAFF
DNA: TGTGCCATCATGAGGCAGGGGGCAGGTAACACTGAAGCTTTCTTT

V: TRBV18
size: -
J: TRBJ2-7
D: -
CDR3: CASSTGTSSYEQYF
DNA: TGTGCCAGTAGCACCGGGACGAGCTCCTACGAGCAGTACTTC

V: TRBV4-2
size: -
J: TRBJ2-4
D: TRBD2
CDR3: CASSQERVTSSGMGRAKNIQYF
DNA: TGTGCCAGCAGCCAAGAGAGGGTTACTTCAAGCGGGATGGGTCGAGCCAAAAACATTCAGTACTTC

V: TRBV7-3
size: -
J: TRBJ2-3
D: TRBD2
CDR3: CASSPRGPFSGRAADTQYF
DNA: TGTGCCAGCAGCCCAAGGGGCCCCTTTAGCGGGAGGGCCGCAGATACGCAGTATTTT

V: TRBV6-1
size: -
J: TRBJ1-3
D: -
CDR3: CASSEALGGTSGNTIYF
DNA: TGTGCCAGCAGTGAAGCCTTAGGGGGAACGAGTGGAAACACCATATATTTT

V: TRBV5-1
size: many
J: TRBJ1-6
D: -
CDR3: CASSLVQGSLGASPLHF
DNA: TGCGCCAGCAGCTTGGTGCAGGGTAGCCTCGGGGCTTCACCCCTCCACTTT

V: TRBV29-1
size: once
J: TRBJ1-1
D: -
CDR3: CSVKRGTLGTEAFF
DNA: TGCAGCGTTAAGCGCGGGACTTTAGGCACTGAAGCTTTCTTT

V: TRBV11-2
size: -
J: TRBJ2-5
D: -
CDR3: CASSLDFSQVETQYF
DNA: TGTGCCAGCAGCTTAGATTTTAGTCAAGTGGAGACCCAGTACTTC

V: TRBV5-1
size: -
J: TRBJ2-7
D: TRBD1
CDR3: CASSLDRVYEQYF
DNA: TGCGCCAGCAGCCTGGACAGGGTCTACGAGCAGTACTTC

V: TRBV4-1
size: -
J: TRBJ2-2
D: -
CDR3: CASSQDVRKGRVDTGELFF
DNA: TGCGCCAGCAGCCAAGATGTTCGTAAGGGGCGCGTGGACACCGGGGAGCTGTTTTTT

V: TRBV27
size: -
J: TRBJ1-1
D: -
CDR3: CASSFRGSNTEAFF
DNA: TGTGCCAGCAGTTTTCGGGGATCGAACACTGAAGCTTTCTTT

V: TRBV29-1
size: -
J: TRBJ1-4
D: -
CDR3: CSAKQGGEKLFF
DNA: TGCAGCGCCAAGCAGGGAGGTGAAAAACTGTTTTTT

V: TRBV5-1
size: -
J: TRBJ2-5
D: TRBD2
CDR3: CASSAVLADNQETQYF
DNA: TGCGCCAGCAGTGCTGTACTAGCGGATAACCAAGAGACCCAGTACTTC

V: TRBV23-1
size: -
J: TRBJ2-7
D: -
CDR3: CASSHPSGPGNNYEQYF
DNA: TGCGCCAGCAGTCACCCTTCCGGGCCGGGGAACAACTACGAGCAGTACTTC

V: TRBV6-5
size: once
J: TRBJ2-1
D: -
CDR3: CATRDSGAYNEQFF
DNA: TGTGCCACCCGGGACTCGGGGGCCTACAATGAGCAGTTCTTC

V: TRBV28
size: few
J: TRBJ1-6
D: TRBD1
CDR3: CASQGDRGKPLHF
DNA: TGTGCCAGCCAGGGGGACAGGGGGAAACCCCTCCACTTT

V: TRBV28
size: -
J: TRBJ1-5
D: -
CDR3: CASSPTRGPSQPQHF
DNA: TGTGCCAGCAGTCCCACCCGGGGGCCTAGTCAGCCCCAGCATTTT

V: TRBV6-1
size: -
J: TRBJ1-1
D: -
CDR3: CASSEQGSTEAFF
DNA: TGTGCCAGCAGTGAACAGGGCTCGACTGAAGCTTTCTTT

V: TRBV4-1
size: -
J: TRBJ2-4
D: -
CDR3: CASSQGVIGGGGNIQYF
DNA: TGCGCCAGCAGCCAAGGTGTGATCGGGGGTGGGGGAAACATTCAGTACTTC

V: TRBV25-1
size: -
J: TRBJ2-6
D: -
CDR3: CASRRSGANVLTF
DNA: TGTGCCAGCAGGAGGTCTGGGGCCAACGTCCTGACTTTC

V: TRBV29-1
size: -
J: TRBJ2-7
D: -
CDR3: CSVEVRRSSHEQYF
DNA: TGCAGCGTTGAGGTCAGGCGAAGCTCCCACGAGCAGTACTTC

V: TRBV5-6
size: -
J: TRBJ1-1
D: -
CDR3: CASSLDQGGRTEAFF
DNA: TGTGCCAGCAGCTTGGATCAGGGAGGCCGAACTGAAGCTTTCTTT

V: TRBV7-2
size: -
J: TRBJ2-2
D: -
CDR3: CASSLADSNTGELFF
DNA: TGTGCCAGCAGCTTAGCGGACTCGAACACCGGGGAGCTGTTTTTT

V: TRBV2
size: -
J: TRBJ1-3
D: -
CDR3: CASSEAQATGAGNTIYF
DNA: TGTGCCAGCAGTGAGGCCCAGGCGACAGGCGCTGGAAACACCATATATTTT

V: TRBV18
size: few
J: TRBJ1-2
D: -
CDR3: CASSPHGYTF
DNA: TGTGCCAGCTCACCACATGGCTACACCTTC

V: TRBV30
size: -
J: TRBJ2-4
D: -
CDR3: CAWDRPEKVQYF
DNA: TGTGCCTGGGATCGGCCGGAAAAGGTTCAGTACTTC

V: TRBV30
size: -
J: TRBJ2-5
D: -
CDR3: CAWGLQETQYF
DNA: TGTGCCTGGGGCCTTCAAGAGACCCAGTACTTC

V: TRBV29-1
size: -
J: TRBJ1-1
D: -
CDR3: CSVEDLHREVSEAFF
DNA: TGCAGCGTTGAAGATCTTCACAGGGAGGTTTCTGAAGCTTTCTTT

V: TRBV28
size: -
J: TRBJ1-4
D: -
CDR3: CASRRATDEKLFF
DNA: TGTGCCAGCAGGCGGGCAACAGATGAAAAACTGTTTTTT

V: TRBV11-2
size: -
J: TRBJ2-7
D: -
CDR3: CASSVAPRSYEQYF
DNA: TGTGCCAGCAGCGTCGCGCCCCGGAGCTACGAGCAGTACTTC

V: TRBV29-1
size: -
J: TRBJ2-7
D: TRBD1
CDR3: CSVLSGGGREQYF
DNA: TGCAGCGTCCTCTCAGGGGGCGGAAGGGAGCAGTACTTC

V: TRBV27
size: -
J: TRBJ2-7
D: TRBD1
CDR3: CASKLTGAVSYEQYF
DNA: TGTGCCAGCAAGTTGACAGGGGCCGTCTCCTACGAGCAGTACTTC